Detailed here is one TCR beta chain. Its antigen is still unknown. No base quality values were provided; no much bigger clone lies one nucleotide off. From the cysteine through the phenylalanine, the CDR3 covers 13 amino acids. Only the CDR3 region is kept as DNA, spanning 39 bases read in frame from base 1. The CDR1 and CDR2 encoded by the germline V gene (reference sequence) are SGHNT and YYREEE. V lost 5 bases and J lost 4 bases; the stretch between them is 11 bases long. For TCR beta library preparation, around 2 micrograms of genomic DNA were isolated from cryopreserved PBMCs. Longitudinal blood samples from CLL patients on ibrutinib monotherapy were analyzed using high-throughput TCR beta sequencing. Patients were enrolled in a phase 2 open-label single-center ibrutinib monotherapy trial. The goal of deep resolution MiSeq sequencing was a depth between 1 in 1 million and 1 in 200,000 T cells, and coverage averaged 10x per clonotype. TCR beta libraries were generated with the immunoSEQ hsTCRB Kit. Concerning the study's data processing: The data were analyzed with ImmunoSEQ Analyzer and ImmunoSEQ Data Assistant, and V, D and J gene assignments followed IMGT definitions. Clonality was computed as one minus normalized Shannon entropy of productive rearrangement frequencies, ranging from 0 to 1. Only overrepresented clonotypes making up at least 0.05% of the repertoire of each patient were included in the public clonotype analysis. About a dozen repertoires from age-matched healthy donors, obtained from immuneACCESS, served as clonality controls. The clones in this table, taken by TCRdb from immuneACCESS, are in-frame only. Not every clone is retained; where verified, under half of the shortfall comes from an unresolved V gene, and the cause of the rest is unknown. The DNA gave D and trimming, while V, J and clone size come from that table. The sample table shows some 15,000 clones, and around 64% are seen once. The top ten hold approximately 40% of the sample.

This sample is part of a study of cytotoxic CD8 clonotypes in ibrutinib-treated CLL listed by TCRdb under 2021. At the level of the whole study: The cohort had about a dozen relapsed/refractory and 15 treatment-naive patients; fewer than 18 were IGHV unmutated. Responses were partial in roughly 25 patients and complete in 2; after median around 65 months follow-up, about 14 stayed in remission and about twelve progressed. Response samples were taken after a median of approximately 13 months on treatment, ranging from 6 to 36 months. An average of 255,043 productive templates and approximately 91,000 productive rearrangements was obtained per sample. Longitudinal samples were available for about 30% of the 86 trial participants. Cryopreserved peripheral blood mononuclear cells were obtained prior to treatment, at the time of response, and at either disease progression or sustained remission. Beyond this particular receptor, the publication reports: Sustained-remission and progressing patients did not have matched sampling times, and lymph node repertoires were not examined. At baseline, clonality was higher than in age-matched healthy donors and showed a strong correlation with circulating CD8+ T-cell counts. At ibrutinib response clonality went up, during sustained remission it held steady, and at progression it dropped back toward baseline. Public clonotypes were rare and either shrank or stayed stable during treatment, and the rise in clonality at ibrutinib response reflected expansion of private clonotypes.

Sequencing was performed on PBMCs, taken before ibrutinib treatment. This chain is built from TRBV5-4 and TRBJ2-3, with the D gene uncertain. The TCR sequence derives from a human donor with chronic lymphocytic leukemia. CDR3 sequence: CASRQQQADTQYF. The nucleotide sequence is given as TGTGCCAGCAGACAGCAGCAGGCAGATACGCAGTATTTT.